The next 25 T cell receptor beta chains were all read from a single sample in a study of graft-versus-host responses after intestinal transplantation. Assay: immunoSEQ multiplex PCR; the TCRdb copy retains only in-frame clones and omits some. The profile shows approximately 130,000 clones, approximately 92% of them singletons. No cognate antigen is known for these TCRs. The sample consisted of unstimulated CD4+ T cells sorted from spleen or lymph node cells, taken before intestinal transplant. These receptors originate from a human donor who received an intestinal transplant.

The chain has TRBV11-2 and TRBJ2-1; perhaps TRBD1 as D (6 bases). Trimming shortened V by 6 bases and J by 4 bases, and 16 bases separated the two germline ends. The CDR3 extends over 15 amino acids. CDR1 is SGHAT and CDR2 is FQNNGV in the germline V gene. Written as DNA, the CDR3 is TGTGCCAGCAGTTCCGGGACAAGCTTTTACAATGAGCAGTTCTTC. Amino acid sequence: CASSSGTSFYNEQFF.

The CDR3 region has the DNA TGTGCCAGCAGCGTAGACACAGATACGCAGTATTTT. It specifies CASSVDTDTQYF. J is TRBJ2-3 and V is TRBV9, with D uncertain. Germline V lookup: CDR1 SGDLS, CDR2 YYNGEE. Trimming took off 0 bases at V and 2 bases at J, with 1 base between the two ends. The CDR3 is 12 amino acids.

This clone was detected only once. J is TRBJ1-2 and V is TRBV5-1; D perhaps matches TRBD1 (5 bases). This CDR3 region has 15 residues. V shed 4 bases and J shed 6 bases, with 19 bases lying between them. Germline V lookup: CDR1 SGHRS, CDR2 YFSETQ. In nucleotides, the CDR3 is TGCGCCAGCAGCCGACAGCAAGGCCAAGGGGATGGCTACACCTTC. This encodes CASSRQQGQGDGYTF.

The rearrangement uses TRBV7-2 and TRBJ2-7; the match to TRBD1 covers 10 bases. The germline CDR1 and CDR2 sequences are SGHTA and FQGNSA. J lost 0 bases, V lost 2 bases, and 4 bases had no gene match. This CDR3 comprises 16 residues. This chain's CDR3 is CASSLYGTGVSYEQYF. CDR3 nucleotide sequence: TGTGCCAGCAGCTTATATGGGACAGGGGTCTCCTACGAGCAGTACTTC.

The V call is TRBV7-6, the J call TRBJ2-3; 7 bases line up with TRBD1. The germline CDR1 and CDR2 sequences are SGHVS and FNYEAQ. V shed 1 base and J 1 base; nucleotides not matched to a gene: 8. This CDR3 is 17 amino acids long. The DNA of the CDR3 is TGTGCCAGCAGCTTAGTGCCAGGGGGTGGGGGCACAGATACGCAGTATTTT. Protein: CASSLVPGGGGTDTQYF.

This clone was detected only a few times. J is TRBJ1-5 and V is TRBV6-6; 8 bases align to TRBD1. Germline V gene data show CDR1 as MNHNY and CDR2 as SVGAGI (reference sequence). The CDR3 contains 15 residues. Trimming took 2 bases from V and 4 from J; bases not matched to a gene: 4. The CDR3: CASSYDGQGNQPQHF. The CDR3 DNA follows: TGTGCCAGCAGTTACGATGGACAGGGAAATCAGCCCCAGCATTTT.

For this clone: The germline gene is not matched at one end of the junction; a read error may be the cause. This CDR3 is also generated by other DNA sequences in the sample. The V call is TRBV2, the J call TRBJ1-5; D is ambiguous. The CDR3 loop spans 14 amino acids. Germline V lookup: CDR1 SNHLY, CDR2 FYNNEI. The CDR3 protein is CASSEDLTNQPQHF. The CDR3 region has the DNA TGTGCCAGTAGTGAAGACCTAACTAATCAGCCCCAGCATTTT.

The rearrangement joins TRBV11-2 to TRBJ2-5; D ambiguous. Germline CDR1 is SGHAT and CDR2 is FQNNGV. V dropped 5 bases and J dropped 2 bases, with 18 bases sitting between them. The CDR3 is made up of 16 amino acids. CDR3 sequence (DNA): TGTGCCAGCAGCAAAACGGCAGTATGGAGTCAAGAGACCCAGTACTTC. Its protein product is CASSKTAVWSQETQYF.

The rearrangement joins TRBV7-9 to TRBJ2-3, with a tentative D call TRBD2 (7 bases). Deletions cut 0 bases from V and 3 bases from J, with 13 bases between. From germline, CDR1 is SEHNR and CDR2 FQNEAQ (reference sequence). This CDR3 is 16 amino acids long. Here the CDR3 DNA reads TGTGCCAGCAGCTTAGCGGGAGGGGGGGCAACAGATACGCAGTATTTT. Encoded protein: CASSLAGGGATDTQYF.

The table lists this clone with a few counts. The rearrangement joins TRBV5-1 to TRBJ1-2; the D gene is possibly TRBD1 (6 bases). This CDR3 is 14 amino acids long. CDR1 is SGHRS, CDR2 YFSETQ, per germline. V was clipped by 0 bases and J by 7 bases, with 13 bases between them. The CDR3 loop is CASSLERTGSGYTF. The CDR3 DNA is TGCGCCAGCAGCTTGGAGAGAACAGGGTCTGGCTACACCTTC.

The chain couples TRBV30 to TRBJ2-5, with no clear D. Per the germline V gene, CDR1 is GTSNPN and CDR2 is SVGIG (reference sequence). Trimming cost V 0 bases and J 2 bases, with 10 bases left between them. This CDR3 has 14 amino acids. CDR3 coding DNA: TGTGCCTGGAGTGTACATACCGATCAAGAGACCCAGTACTTC. This translates into CAWSVHTDQETQYF.

The chain joins TRBV10-2 to TRBJ2-1; D not resolved. CDR1 WSHSY and CDR2 SAAADI come from the germline V gene. V lost 7 bases to trimming and J lost 2 bases, with 9 bases between them. The CDR3 runs 13 residues. DNA of the CDR3: TGCGCCAGCAAGACCGGGCCCTACAATGAGCAGTTCTTC. Translating gives CASKTGPYNEQFF.

V gene TRBV18 combines with J gene TRBJ2-5, with D perhaps TRBD1 (6 bases). The V gene lost 8 bases and the J gene lost 1 base, with 11 bases spanning the gap. The length of the CDR3 is 13 residues. CDR1 is KGHSH and CDR2 is LQKENI in the germline V gene. The CDR3 is CASVQGFQETQYF. In nucleotides, the CDR3 is TGTGCCAGCGTACAGGGATTCCAAGAGACCCAGTACTTC.

The V gene is TRBV2, the J gene TRBJ1-4; tentative D call: TRBD1 (5 bases). The germline V gene has CDR1 SNHLY and CDR2 FYNNEI. This CDR3 has 14 residues. Deletions cut 6 bases from V and 3 bases from J, with 11 bases between. The CDR3 loop reads CASRLQGANEKLFF. The CDR3 nucleotides are TGTGCCAGCAGATTACAAGGGGCTAATGAAAAACTGTTTTTT.

The genes are TRBV19 and TRBJ1-2; TRBD1 matches at 9 bases. In germline, CDR1 is LNHDA, CDR2 SQIVND (reference sequence). The CDR3 sequence is 15 residues long. Trimming took 7 bases from V and 5 from J; bases not matched to a gene: 11. The chain's CDR3 is CASTYGDRVRYGYTF. The CDR3 nucleotides are TGTGCCAGTACCTATGGGGACAGGGTTAGGTATGGCTACACCTTC.

The chain uses TRBV7-7 and TRBJ2-5, with 10 nucleotides matching TRBD1. Germline loops: CDR1 SSHAT, CDR2 FNYEAQ (reference sequence). The CDR3 has 13 residues. V lost 5 bases, J lost 4 bases, and 1 base stayed unmatched. The CDR3 is CASSRDRGETQYF. The CDR3, as DNA: TGTGCCAGCAGCCGGGACAGGGGAGAGACCCAGTACTTC.

This rearrangement joins TRBV6-5 to TRBJ1-6; no clear D. The V end lost 4 bases, the J end lost 7 bases, and 14 bases lay between the germline ends. Germline CDR1 MNHEY, CDR2 SVGAGI. The length of the CDR3 is 15 residues. The CDR3 is CASSSTGRENSPLHF. DNA for the CDR3: TGTGCCAGCAGTTCGACCGGACGCGAGAATTCACCCCTCCACTTT.

J is TRBJ2-7 and V is TRBV5-8; D is possibly TRBD2 (5 bases). Between the trimmed V and J ends, which lost 5 bases and 1 base, there was a span of 16 bases. The CDR3 has 15 amino acids. Germline V gives CDR1 SGHTS, CDR2 YDEGEE. The CDR3 DNA sequence: TGTGCCAGCAGTCCCCGCCCGGGGATATCCTACGAGCAGTACTTC. Translation: CASSPRPGISYEQYF.

The V gene is TRBV6-1, the J gene TRBJ1-2, with unresolved D. CDR3 length: 12 residues. Germline V gene lookup returns CDR1 MNHNS and CDR2 SASEGT. Trimming took 9 bases from V and 5 from J, leaving 13 bases between them. In nucleotides, the CDR3 is TGTGCCAGTTCCCCATCCGTATATGGCTACACCTTC. Protein: CASSPSVYGYTF.

This clone was seen once. The V gene is TRBV6-5, the J gene TRBJ1-5, with D unresolved. Trimming cost V 4 bases and J 6 bases, with 10 bases left between them. CDR1 MNHEY and CDR2 SVGAGI come from the germline V gene. The CDR3 spans 13 residues. This chain's CDR3 is CASSSNSLQPQHF. Written as DNA, the CDR3 is TGTGCCAGCAGTTCTAACAGTCTTCAGCCCCAGCATTTT.

The V gene is TRBV11-2, the J gene TRBJ2-5; D may be TRBD1 (6 bases). The CDR3 length is 13 residues. V gave up 7 bases and J gave up 7 bases, with 16 bases separating them. Germline V gene lookup returns CDR1 SGHAT and CDR2 FQNNGV. CDR3 amino acids: CASKLGGSGTQYF. Written as DNA, the CDR3 is TGTGCCAGCAAACTAGGGGGTAGTGGGACCCAGTACTTC.

This clone occurred once. This chain links TRBV12-5 with TRBJ1-4; D is possibly TRBD1 (5 bases). Trimming shortened V by 6 bases and J by 8 bases, and 19 bases separated the two germline ends. CDR3 length: 15 residues. Germline V CDR1 and CDR2: LGHNT, FRNRAP. The CDR3 coding sequence is TGTGCTAGTGGCCCGGGCAGGGTCCCAGGCGAAAAACTGTTTTTT. This encodes CASGPGRVPGEKLFF.

J is TRBJ2-5 and V is TRBV7-7, with D perhaps matching TRBD2 (6 bases). The CDR3 spans 16 residues. Trimming cost V 1 base and J 0 bases, with 12 bases left between them. Germline V lookup: CDR1 SSHAT, CDR2 FNYEAQ (reference sequence). CDR3 sequence (DNA): TGTGCCAGCAGCTTAGGCGGGGCCGTGTACCAAGAGACCCAGTACTTC. This encodes CASSLGGAVYQETQYF.

The CDR3 region has the DNA TGTGCCAGCAGTGACCAATCCGCAGGGGGGAGCAATCAGCCCCAGCATTTT. It yields the protein CASSDQSAGGSNQPQHF. This sequence joins TRBV6-1 and TRBJ1-5; TRBD1 matches 7 bases. This CDR3 is built from 17 residues. Germline loops: CDR1 MNHNS, CDR2 SASEGT. Trimming removed 3 bases from V and 1 base from J; junction bases left unmatched: 9.

The V call is TRBV7-6, the J call TRBJ2-5, with TRBD2 identical over 12 bases. The CDR3 totals 18 residues. With 4 bases clipped from V and 1 base from J, the junction kept 10 bases outside the gene matches. Germline CDR1 SGHVS, CDR2 FNYEAQ. The CDR3, as DNA: TGTGCCAGCAGCTCATCATCTAGCGGGGGGGCTCTCCAAGAGACCCAGTACTTC. Its protein is CASSSSSSGGALQETQYF.